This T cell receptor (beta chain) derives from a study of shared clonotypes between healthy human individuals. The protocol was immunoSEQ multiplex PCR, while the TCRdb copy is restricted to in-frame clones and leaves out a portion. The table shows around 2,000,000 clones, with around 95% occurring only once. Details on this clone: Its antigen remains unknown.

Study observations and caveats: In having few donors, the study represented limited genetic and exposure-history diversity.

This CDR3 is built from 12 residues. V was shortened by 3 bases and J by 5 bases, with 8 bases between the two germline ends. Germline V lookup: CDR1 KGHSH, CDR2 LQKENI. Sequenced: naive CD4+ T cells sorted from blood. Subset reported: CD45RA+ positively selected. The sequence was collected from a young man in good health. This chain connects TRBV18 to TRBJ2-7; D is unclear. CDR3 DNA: TGTGCCAGCTCACCGTTTTCAAACGAGCAGTACTTC. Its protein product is CASSPFSNEQYF.